This T cell receptor beta chain came from a study of a mutant IDH1 vaccine in newly diagnosed glioma. Study in general: Eight vaccine injections were given to patients in weeks 1, 3, 5, 7, 11, 15, 19 and 23. First vaccine doses came 4-6 weeks after radiotherapy alone, or with temozolomide cycles. Receipt of radiotherapy, temozolomide, or both preceded the study, and most received both.

The CDR3 covers 12 residues. Germline lookup yields CDR1 SQVTM and CDR2 ANQGSEA. The V gene lost 4 bases and the J gene lost 8 bases, with 12 bases spanning the gap. Comments on this clone: Its antigen is not identified.

Noted time point: week 23, last vaccination. Doses of 300 ug of mutant IDH1 20-mer peptide were given with topical imiquimod. Measured with immunoSEQ multiplex PCR; TCRdb has only the in-frame clones, and not every one. Seen here are fewer than 45,000 clones, 65% to 80% observed once, and the top ten hold about 5%. This TCR derives from a middle-aged man with glioma. The chain employs TRBV29-1 and TRBJ2-4; D perhaps matches TRBD2 (7 bases). The material was PBMCs, obtained from a glioma patient whose treatment included an IDH1 peptide vaccine. In nucleotides, the CDR3 is TGCAGCGTTGCCACAGGGAGGGACATTCAGTACTTC. Translated, it gives CSVATGRDIQYF.